One sample yielded the 10 T cell receptor beta chains listed below, sequenced in a study of T cell responses to AZD1222 COVID-19 vaccine (dated by TCRdb to the early 2020s). What this sample's time point label stands for: baseline before first vaccination. The library was prepared using the immunoSEQ multiplex PCR assay. TCRdb limited this immuneACCESS table to in-frame rearrangements with V and J called. A share of clones is missing; checked studies link under half to unresolved V genes, and the rest is unexplained. The sample records around 120,000 clones, about 85% of which are singletons. In total, the top ten clones hold about 6.2% of the sample. Sequencing was performed on peripheral blood, taken on day 0 of AZD1222 vaccination. The receptors were gathered from an adult in good health.

The chain combines TRBV7-2 with TRBJ2-1; D unclear. The CDR3 sequence is 18 residues long. From germline, CDR1 is SGHTA and CDR2 FQGNSA. V lost 6 bases, J lost 2 bases, and 23 bases lay in between. The CDR3 DNA reads TGTGCCAGCAGTTATACTGTGGGCCGACCCATCCCCTACAATGAGCAGTTCTTC. The encoded protein is CASSYTVGRPIPYNEQFF. Full variable domain (remainder filled in from reference TRBV7-2 and TRBJ2-1): GAGVSQSPSNKVTEKGKDVELRCDPISGHTALYWYRQSLGQGLEFLIYFQGNSAPDKSGLPSDRFSAERTGGSVSTLTIQRTQQEDSAVYLCASSYTVGRPIPYNEQFFGPGTRLTVL.

CDR3 loop: CASSSSSYEQYF. Written as DNA, the CDR3 is TGTGCCAGCAGCTCAAGCTCCTACGAGCAGTACTTC. The chain links TRBV5-4 to TRBJ2-7; D gene unclear. CDR1 SGHNT and CDR2 YYREEE come from the germline V gene (reference sequence). This CDR3 has 12 amino acids. Trimming cost V 3 bases and J 0 bases, with 4 bases left between them.

The chain has TRBV7-2 and TRBJ1-2, with a possible D match to TRBD1 (5 bases). CDR3 length equals 17 residues. CDR1 SGHTA and CDR2 FQGNSA come from the germline V gene. Trimming took 1 base from V and 3 from J, leaving 18 bases between them. CDR3 in DNA: TGTGCCAGCAGCTTAGTTACGTGGGGGAGAGGGTACTATGGCTACACCTTC. Encoded protein: CASSLVTWGRGYYGYTF.

The V gene is TRBV6-5, the J gene TRBJ2-2; D is unclear. CDR3 length: 11 amino acids. CDR1 is MNHEY, CDR2 SVGAGI, per germline. Trimming shortened V by 10 bases and J by 1 base, and 4 bases separated the two germline ends. This CDR3 reads CATWNTGELFF. CDR3 nucleotide sequence: TGTGCCACCTGGAACACCGGGGAGCTGTTTTTT.

The chain links TRBV5-4 to TRBJ2-1; TRBD2 aligns across 7 bases. Trimming at V came to 4 bases and at J to 7 bases, leaving 11 bases not matched to a gene. CDR3 size: 15 residues. Germline-derived CDR1 and CDR2 are SGHNT and YYREEE (reference sequence). CDR3 nucleotides: TGTGCCAGCAGCCCGGGACTAACGATGGGGAATGAGCAGTTCTTC. This encodes CASSPGLTMGNEQFF. The full variable domain, in which reference TRBV5-4 and TRBJ2-1 provide the parts outside the CDR3, is ETGVTQSPTHLIKTRGQQVTLRCSSQSGHNTVSWYQQALGQGPQFIFQYYREEENGRGNFPPRFSGLQFPNYSSELNVNALELDDSALYLCASSPGLTMGNEQFFGPGTRLTVL.

CDR3 region: CASSQAPGSTDTQYF. The CDR3 DNA is TGCGCCAGCAGCCAAGCGCCAGGAAGCACAGATACGCAGTATTTT. This rearrangement joins TRBV4-1 to TRBJ2-3; unclear D gene. V dropped 1 base and J dropped 0 bases, with 8 bases sitting between them. The CDR3 has 15 amino acids. CDR1 and CDR2 from the germline V gene are MGHRA and YSYEKL.

CDR3 amino acids: CATAYRGTDTQYF. CDR3 DNA sequence: TGTGCCACCGCTTACCGCGGCACAGATACGCAGTATTTT. The chain links TRBV15 to TRBJ2-3; D is undetermined. The CDR3 is 13 amino acids. Trimming took off 8 bases at V and 1 base at J, with 10 bases between the two ends. Germline loops: CDR1 LNHNV, CDR2 YYDKDF (reference sequence).

This clone is classed as medium-sized (0.01 to 0.1%). The V gene is TRBV4-2, the J gene TRBJ1-5, with D unclear. The CDR3 loop spans 15 amino acids. The germline V and J ends were trimmed by 5 bases and 2 bases, with 13 bases remaining between them. CDR1 and CDR2 (germline): LGHNA, YNFKEQ. This chain's CDR3 is CASSEGVEGNQPQHF. The CDR3 DNA is TGTGCCAGCAGCGAGGGAGTTGAGGGCAATCAGCCCCAGCATTTT.

This chain uses TRBV4-1 with TRBJ1-1; the D gene is possibly TRBD1 (5 bases). The CDR3 has 15 residues. With 4 bases removed from V and 3 bases from J, the gap between germline ends came to 15 bases. The germline gives CDR1 MGHRA, CDR2 YSYEKL. The CDR3 DNA is TGCGCCAGCAGCCCAGGGATTTTAGGAGACACTGAAGCTTTCTTT. Protein sequence: CASSPGILGDTEAFF.

V gene TRBV11-2 combines with J gene TRBJ1-3; D call uncertain. The CDR3 totals 15 residues. Germline V CDR1 and CDR2: SGHAT, FQNNGV. V was clipped by 5 bases and J by 0 bases, with 11 bases between them. CDR3 sequence: CASSPPGYSGNTIYF. In DNA form, the CDR3 reads TGTGCCAGCAGCCCCCCCGGGTACTCTGGAAACACCATATATTTT.